Listed below are T cell receptor beta chains from one sample, sequenced in a study of cytomegalovirus exposure and HLA in healthy donors. TCRdb's copy holds only in-frame clones and misses some; the assay was immunoSEQ multiplex PCR. The table shows 45,000 or so clones, with around 69% occurring only once. The specimen was PBMCs. The receptors were gathered from a woman under 40 in good health and CMV-seronegative. CDR3s include the opening cysteine and the closing phenylalanine or tryptophan. D genes are given only for firm matches. Not all rows give a size; the values are once, few, many and, for expanded clones, a class.

>TRBJ1-5|-|15|TRBV6-6|few
CASSYPGGEGQPQHF
TGTGCCAGCAGTTACCCCGGGGGGGAAGGGCAGCCCCAGCATTTT
>TRBJ1-1|TRBD1|14|TRBV30|-
CAWSPTGSLTEAFF
TGTGCCTGGAGTCCGACAGGGAGTCTCACTGAAGCTTTCTTT
>TRBJ2-2|-|13|TRBV9|few
CASSGSRAGELFF
TGTGCCAGCAGCGGTAGCCGGGCCGGGGAGCTGTTTTTT
>TRBJ1-5|-|16|TRBV28|-
CASSIFVGVGNQPQHF
TGTGCCAGCAGCATTTTTGTAGGGGTCGGCAATCAGCCCCAGCATTTT
>TRBJ2-3|-|11|TRBV19|-
CASSSVYTQYF
TGTGCCAGTAGTTCAGTGTATACGCAGTATTTT
>TRBJ1-1|-|13|TRBV5-4|-
CASSLGAGVGAFF
TGTGCCAGCAGCTTGGGGGCAGGGGTTGGAGCTTTCTTT
>TRBJ1-5|TRBD1|13|TRBV10-2|-
CASRDRVGQPQHF
TGCGCCAGCAGAGACAGGGTGGGGCAGCCCCAGCATTTT
>TRBJ2-7|-|13|TRBV5-1|-
CASSLASSYEQYF
TGCGCCAGCAGCTTGGCTAGCTCCTACGAGCAGTACTTC
>TRBJ1-1|-|13|TRBV6-1|-
CASSRVTKAEAFF
TGTGCCAGCAGTCGGGTGACTAAGGCTGAAGCTTTCTTT
>TRBJ2-3|TRBD2|16|TRBV11-3|-
CASSSSSGSWADTQYF
TGTGCCAGCAGCTCCTCAAGCGGGAGTTGGGCAGATACGCAGTATTTT
>TRBJ2-6|TRBD2|14|TRBV27|many
CASSTSAGANVLTF
TGTGCCAGCAGTACTAGCGCTGGGGCCAACGTCCTGACTTTC
>TRBJ1-1|-|13|TRBV2|once
CASTPAIYTEAFF
TGTGCCAGCACCCCAGCGATTTACACTGAAGCTTTCTTT
>TRBJ1-2|-|14|TRBV4-2|-
CASSTGDANYGYTF
TGTGCCAGCAGCACAGGAGATGCAAACTATGGCTACACCTTC
>TRBJ1-3|-|14|TRBV5-1|once
CASSLGTSGNTIYF
TGCGCCAGCAGCTTGGGGACAAGTGGAAACACCATATATTTT
>TRBJ2-1|-|14|TRBV19|-
CASGRGGTYNEQFF
TGTGCCAGTGGGAGAGGAGGGACCTACAATGAGCAGTTCTTC
>TRBJ2-2|-|15|TRBV5-6|-
CASSYQTTWTGELFF
TGTGCCAGCAGCTACCAGACAACCTGGACCGGGGAGCTGTTTTTT